This entry describes one TCR beta chain. Its cognate antigen is unknown. The data originate from a study of cytomegalovirus exposure and HLA in healthy donors. The PCR made use of 60 Vbeta and 13 Jbeta primers. Measured with immunoSEQ multiplex PCR; TCRdb has only the in-frame clones, and not every one. The table lists roughly 190,000 clones, roughly an eighth of them singletons. General observations from the study: For most TCR sequences rarity was the rule, although some public TCRs occurred in many donors. The authors reported that TCR beta sequences could predict HLA-A and HLA-B alleles. These predictions were accurate for most subjects in the first cohort. Per a prior analysis, the majority of TCR beta V segments were productive roughly 87% or roughly 30% of the time.

Trimming removed 1 base from V and 6 bases from J; junction bases left unmatched: 4. Germline values: CDR1 SEHNR, CDR2 FQNEAQ (reference sequence). The CDR3 loop spans 15 amino acids. This TCR was recovered from a man in his forties or fifties in good health and CMV-seropositive. J is TRBJ2-1 and V is TRBV7-9, with TRBD2 identical over 9 bases. Input material: PBMCs. The CDR3, as DNA: TGTGCCAGCAGCTTAGGTCTAGCGGGACTCAATGAGCAGTTCTTC. Its translation is CASSLGLAGLNEQFF.